The 9 T cell receptor beta chains below were found in one sample sequenced in a study of T cells in Graves' hyperthyroidism and ophthalmopathy. TCR beta CDR3 regions were amplified from RNA transcripts. In the first-round RT-PCR of the TCR CDR3, the HTBI primer set was used. Each CDR3 protein is one row after TCRdb ran MiXCR on the multiplex PCR reads. The table shows about 350,000 distinct CDR3 sequences, with approximately 18% occurring only once. The specimen sequenced was blood. Receptors originate from a woman aged 25 to 39 with Graves' hyperthyroidism that later progressed to Graves' ophthalmopathy.

This clonotype appeared a few times. The rearrangement uses TRBV6-1 and TRBJ2-3, with 11 nucleotides matching TRBD2. Germline CDR1 reads MNHNS; CDR2 reads SASEGT. V was clipped by 6 bases and J by 1 base; unmatched bases: 3. The length of the CDR3 is 15 residues. CDR3 amino acids: CASRGLAVGTDTQYF. In DNA, the CDR3 is TGTGCCAGCAGGGGACTAGCGGTCGGCACAGATACGCAGTATTTT.

This clonotype was recorded at least ten times. The chain combines TRBV19 with TRBJ1-6, with 10 positions matching TRBD1. The CDR3 loop spans 17 amino acids. Trimming removed 2 bases from V and 7 bases from J; junction bases left unmatched: 8. The germline gives CDR1 LNHDA, CDR2 SQIVND (reference sequence). CDR3 in DNA: TGTGCCAGTAGTATAACAGCACGGACAGGGGGAAATTCACCCCTCCACTTT. Its protein product is CASSITARTGGNSPLHF.

This clonotype was detected only a few times. The rearrangement links TRBV24-1 to TRBJ2-1; TRBD1 aligns across 8 bases. Losses at the gene ends were 4 bases for V and 9 bases for J; bases not matched to a gene: 10. Germline-derived CDR1 and CDR2 are KGHDR and SFDVKD. The CDR3 loop spans 15 amino acids. CDR3 DNA sequence: TGTGCCACCAGTGACCTCGACAGGGGAAGGGGTGAGCAGTTCTTC. It yields the protein CATSDLDRGRGEQFF.

The chain is built from TRBV15 and TRBJ1-1, with D hard to call. The CDR3 is 13 residues long. V lost 1 base to trimming and J lost 8 bases, with 11 bases between them. Germline CDR1 LNHNV, CDR2 YYDKDF (reference sequence). The CDR3 DNA follows: TGTGCCACCAGCAGAGGTACGGAAAAAGAAGCTTTCTTT. Encoded protein: CATSRGTEKEAFF.

This clonotype was seen many times. The J gene is TRBJ2-7, the V gene TRBV3-1; D unresolved. CDR1 LGHDT and CDR2 YNNKEL come from the germline V gene (reference sequence). This CDR3 comprises 15 residues. With 1 base removed from V and 1 base from J, the gap between germline ends came to 11 bases. The chain's CDR3 is CASSQVSSSSYEQYF. CDR3 coding DNA: TGTGCCAGCAGCCAAGTATCTTCATCATCCTACGAGCAGTACTTC.

This clonotype was counted a few times. J is TRBJ2-7 and V is TRBV5-1; D not resolved. The germline V gene has CDR1 SGHRS and CDR2 YFSETQ. Trimming left V 0 bases short and J 6 bases short, with 10 bases between. This CDR3 spans 13 amino acids. CDR3 nucleotide sequence: TGCGCCAGCAGCTTGGTGATAGATTCCGAGCAGTACTTC. Translation gives CASSLVIDSEQYF.

This clonotype was counted ten times or more. CDR3 bases: TGTGCCACCAGCAGCCGATCCATGGCGAGACAGTCCTACGAGCAGTACTTC. Amino acids: CATSSRSMARQSYEQYF. The J gene is TRBJ2-7, the V gene TRBV15, with D tentatively TRBD1 (5 bases). This CDR3 is 17 amino acids long. Per germline, CDR1 LNHNV and CDR2 YYDKDF (reference sequence). Trimming pared 3 bases from V and 1 base from J, leaving 19 bases between.

Only a few counts were recorded for this clonotype. This chain links TRBV6-6 with TRBJ2-3, with D maybe TRBD2 (7 bases). Germline CDR1 is MNHNY and CDR2 is SVGAGI (reference sequence). The CDR3 has 16 amino acids. The germline V and J ends were trimmed by 2 bases and 8 bases, with 20 bases remaining between them. The CDR3 nucleotides are TGTGCCAGCAGTTACCGCATCGGGGGGCTAGGAAGTACGCAGTATTTT. Translation gives CASSYRIGGLGSTQYF.

The sample holds many counts of this clonotype. The chain links TRBV2 to TRBJ2-2; TRBD2 matches 9 bases. CDR1 is SNHLY and CDR2 is FYNNEI in the germline V gene. With V trimmed by 6 bases and J by 6 bases, 11 bases remained unmatched. The CDR3 runs 16 residues. The CDR3 region is CASRIRGLAGAGELFF. CDR3 nucleotide sequence: TGTGCCAGCAGAATACGGGGACTAGCCGGTGCCGGGGAGCTGTTTTTT.